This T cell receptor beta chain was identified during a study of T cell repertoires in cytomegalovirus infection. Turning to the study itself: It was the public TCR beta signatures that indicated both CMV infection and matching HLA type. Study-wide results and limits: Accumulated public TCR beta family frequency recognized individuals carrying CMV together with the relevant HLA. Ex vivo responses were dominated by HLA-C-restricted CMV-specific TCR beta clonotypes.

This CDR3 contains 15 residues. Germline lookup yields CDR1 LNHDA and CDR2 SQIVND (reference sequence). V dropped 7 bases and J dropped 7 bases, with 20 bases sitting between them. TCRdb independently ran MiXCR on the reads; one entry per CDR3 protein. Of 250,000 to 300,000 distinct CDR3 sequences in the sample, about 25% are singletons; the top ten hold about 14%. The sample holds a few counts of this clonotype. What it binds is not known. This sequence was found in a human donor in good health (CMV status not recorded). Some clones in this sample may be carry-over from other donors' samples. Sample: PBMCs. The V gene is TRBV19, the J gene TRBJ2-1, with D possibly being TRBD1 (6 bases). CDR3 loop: CASNSLTGLENEQFF. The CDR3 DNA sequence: TGTGCCAGTAACTCACTTACAGGGCTTGAGAATGAGCAGTTCTTC.